This T cell receptor beta chain came from a study of T cells in Graves' hyperthyroidism and ophthalmopathy. This clonotype has a count of ten or more. Amplification of TCR beta CDR3 regions used RNA as the template. When the TCR CDR3 underwent first-round RT-PCR, the HTBI primer set was used. One entry per CDR3 protein, called by TCRdb with MiXCR from the multiplex PCR reads. The data show hundreds of thousands of distinct CDR3 sequences, 14% seen once. Looked up from germline, CDR1 is SGHTS and CDR2 is YDEGEE. V was cut by 1 base and J by 1 base, with 8 bases left in between. This CDR3 has 14 residues.

This chain links TRBV5-8 with TRBJ1-1, with D perhaps matching TRBD1 (6 bases). The sequence was collected from a woman between 45 and 60 years old with Graves' ophthalmopathy. The specimen sequenced was blood. This CDR3 is CASSLKGGNTEAFF. In nucleotides, the CDR3 is TGTGCCAGCAGCTTGAAGGGGGGGAACACTGAAGCTTTCTTT.